This T cell receptor beta chain was identified during a study of response to subunit inactivated influenza vaccine. TCRdb itself ran the RT-PCR reads through MiXCR, one entry per CDR3 protein. The sample lists hundreds of thousands of distinct CDR3 sequences, about 11% occurring once. This clonotype occurred a few times. These same records also appear under a second study, on T cells expressing NK-cell markers. This second study notes: UMIs accompanied the 5'RACE template switching by which TCR beta cDNA was made. Obtained from sorted CD3+CD56+NKG2C+, CD3+CD56+NKG2C- and CD3+CD56-NKG2C+ T cells were the TCR beta repertoires. The share of CD8+ T cells held by dominant NKG2C+ clonotypes was 1.0-7.0% in roughly 6 donors. There were a handful of donors in whom these clonotypes also led the CD3+CD56-NKG2C+ fraction.

The sequenced sample was PBMCs from blood, obtained on the day of vaccination. This clonotype originated in a man between 45 and 60 years old who received an inactivated influenza vaccine.

DNA for the CDR3: TGTGCCAGCAGTTTTAGGTCAGGGGGGGTTTGGGGCACAGATACGCAGTATTTT. It is translated as CASSFRSGGVWGTDTQYF. The gene calls are TRBV28 and TRBJ2-3; either TRBD1 or TRBD2 may fit D (7 bases each). The V gene's germline CDR1 is MDHEN and CDR2 SYDVKM. The V and J ends lost 3 bases and 1 base respectively, with 20 bases between them. CDR3 length: 18 residues.